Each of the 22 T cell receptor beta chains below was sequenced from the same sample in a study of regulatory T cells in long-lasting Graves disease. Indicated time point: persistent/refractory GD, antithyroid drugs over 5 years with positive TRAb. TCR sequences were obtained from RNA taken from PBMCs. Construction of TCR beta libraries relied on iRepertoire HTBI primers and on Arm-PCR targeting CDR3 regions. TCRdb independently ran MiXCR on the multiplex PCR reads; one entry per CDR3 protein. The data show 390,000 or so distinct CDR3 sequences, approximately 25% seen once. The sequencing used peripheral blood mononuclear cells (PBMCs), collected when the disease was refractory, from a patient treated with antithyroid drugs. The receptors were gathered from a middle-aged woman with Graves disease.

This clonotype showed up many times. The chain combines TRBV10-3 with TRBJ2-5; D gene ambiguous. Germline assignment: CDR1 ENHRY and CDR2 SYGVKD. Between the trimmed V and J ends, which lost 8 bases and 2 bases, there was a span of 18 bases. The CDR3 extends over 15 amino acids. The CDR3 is CAISAGPGDQETQYF. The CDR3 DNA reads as TGTGCCATCTCGGCTGGCCCTGGGGATCAAGAGACCCAGTACTTC.

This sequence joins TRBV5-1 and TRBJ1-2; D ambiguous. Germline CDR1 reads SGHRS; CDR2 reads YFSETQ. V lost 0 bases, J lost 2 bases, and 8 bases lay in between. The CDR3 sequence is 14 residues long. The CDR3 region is CASSLDAENYGYTF. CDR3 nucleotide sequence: TGCGCCAGCAGCTTGGATGCAGAGAACTATGGCTACACCTTC.

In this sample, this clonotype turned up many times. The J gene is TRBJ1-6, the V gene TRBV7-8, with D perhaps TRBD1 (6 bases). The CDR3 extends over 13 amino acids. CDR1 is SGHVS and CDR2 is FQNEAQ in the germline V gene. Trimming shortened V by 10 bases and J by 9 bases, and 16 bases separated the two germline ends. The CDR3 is CATERGPGSPLHF. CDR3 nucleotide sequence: TGTGCCACCGAACGGGGGCCGGGTTCACCCCTCCACTTT.

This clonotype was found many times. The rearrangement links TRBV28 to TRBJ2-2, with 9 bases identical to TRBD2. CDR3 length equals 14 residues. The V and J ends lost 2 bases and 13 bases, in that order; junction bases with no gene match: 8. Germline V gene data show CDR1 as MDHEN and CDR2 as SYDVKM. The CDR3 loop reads CASSLAGGRIGLFF. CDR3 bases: TGTGCCAGCAGTTTAGCGGGAGGGCGCATTGGGCTGTTTTTT.

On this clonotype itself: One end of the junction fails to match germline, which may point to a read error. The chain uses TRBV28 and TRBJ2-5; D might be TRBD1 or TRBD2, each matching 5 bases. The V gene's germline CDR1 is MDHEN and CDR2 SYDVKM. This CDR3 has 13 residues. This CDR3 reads CASSPKDPGTKYF. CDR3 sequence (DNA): TGTGCCAGCAGTCCAAAGGACCCCGGGACCAAGTACTTC.

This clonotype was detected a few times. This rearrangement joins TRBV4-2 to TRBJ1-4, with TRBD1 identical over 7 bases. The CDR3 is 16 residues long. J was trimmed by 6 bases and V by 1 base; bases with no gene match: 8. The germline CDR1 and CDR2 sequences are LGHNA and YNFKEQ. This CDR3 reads CASSQGWSQGDEKLFF. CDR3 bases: TGTGCCAGCAGCCAAGGCTGGTCCCAGGGGGATGAAAAACTGTTTTTT.

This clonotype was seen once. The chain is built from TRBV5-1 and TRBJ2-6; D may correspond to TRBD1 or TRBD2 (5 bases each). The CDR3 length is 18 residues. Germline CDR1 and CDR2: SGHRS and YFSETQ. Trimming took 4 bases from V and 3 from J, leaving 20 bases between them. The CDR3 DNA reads TGCGCCAGCAGCCCCGGGGCAGGGAGCCTTGTTGGGGCCAACGTCCTGACTTTC. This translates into CASSPGAGSLVGANVLTF. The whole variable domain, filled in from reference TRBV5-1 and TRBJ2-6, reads KAGVTQTPRYLIKTRGQQVTLSCSPISGHRSVSWYQQTPGQGLQFLFEYFSETQRNKGNFPGRFSGRQFSNSRSEMNVSTLELGDSALYLCASSPGAGSLVGANVLTFGAGSRLTVL.

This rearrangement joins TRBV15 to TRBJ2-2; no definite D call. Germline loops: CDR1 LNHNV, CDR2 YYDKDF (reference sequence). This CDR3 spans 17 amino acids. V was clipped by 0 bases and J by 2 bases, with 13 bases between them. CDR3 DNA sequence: TGTGCCACCAGCAGAGATCGGTCCAGCGCCAACACCGGGGAGCTGTTTTTT. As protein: CATSRDRSSANTGELFF.

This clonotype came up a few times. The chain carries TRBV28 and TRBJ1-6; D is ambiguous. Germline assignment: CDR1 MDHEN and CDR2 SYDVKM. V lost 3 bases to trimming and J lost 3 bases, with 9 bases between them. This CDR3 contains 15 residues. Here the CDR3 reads CASSFRVYYNSPLHF. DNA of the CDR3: TGTGCCAGCAGTTTTAGGGTGTACTATAATTCACCCCTCCACTTT.

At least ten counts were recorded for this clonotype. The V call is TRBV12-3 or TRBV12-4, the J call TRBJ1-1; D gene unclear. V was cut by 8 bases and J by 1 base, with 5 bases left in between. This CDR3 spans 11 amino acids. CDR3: CASAENTEAFF. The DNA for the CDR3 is TGTGCCAGCGCGGAGAACACTGAAGCTTTCTTT.

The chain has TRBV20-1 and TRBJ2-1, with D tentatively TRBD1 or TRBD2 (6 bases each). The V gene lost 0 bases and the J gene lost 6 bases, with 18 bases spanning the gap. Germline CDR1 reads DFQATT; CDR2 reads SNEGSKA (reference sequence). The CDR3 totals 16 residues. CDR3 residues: CSARDYFTGRSNEQFF. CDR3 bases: TGCAGTGCTAGAGATTATTTTACAGGGAGGAGCAATGAGCAGTTCTTC.

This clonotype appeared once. The CDR3 nucleotides are TGTGCCAGCAGTGCGGGAGAAACAGATACGCAGTATTTT. Amino acids: CASSAGETDTQYF. The chain carries TRBV2 and TRBJ2-3, with D maybe TRBD2 (6 bases). V was pared by 4 bases and J by 3 bases, with 8 bases between. This CDR3 is built from 13 residues. The germline V gene encodes CDR1 SNHLY and CDR2 FYNNEI.

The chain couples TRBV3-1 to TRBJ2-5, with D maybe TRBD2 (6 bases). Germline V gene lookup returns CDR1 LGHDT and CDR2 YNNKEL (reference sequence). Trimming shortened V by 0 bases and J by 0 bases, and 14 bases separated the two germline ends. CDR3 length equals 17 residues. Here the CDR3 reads CASSQDWDPGDQETQYF. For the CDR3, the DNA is TGTGCCAGCAGCCAAGATTGGGATCCGGGAGACCAAGAGACCCAGTACTTC.

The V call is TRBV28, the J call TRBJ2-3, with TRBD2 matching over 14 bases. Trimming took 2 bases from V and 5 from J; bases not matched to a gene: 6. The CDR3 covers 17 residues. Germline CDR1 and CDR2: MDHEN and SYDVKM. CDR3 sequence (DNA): TGTGCCAGCAGTTTAAACCGACTAGCGGGAGGGCAAGATACGCAGTATTTT. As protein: CASSLNRLAGGQDTQYF.

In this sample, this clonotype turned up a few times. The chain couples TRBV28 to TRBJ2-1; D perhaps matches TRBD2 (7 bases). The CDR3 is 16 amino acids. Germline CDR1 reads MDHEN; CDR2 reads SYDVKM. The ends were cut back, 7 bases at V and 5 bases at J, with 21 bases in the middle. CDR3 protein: CASNQLRGTTHNEQFF. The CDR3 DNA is TGTGCCAGCAATCAACTGAGGGGGACTACCCACAATGAGCAGTTCTTC.

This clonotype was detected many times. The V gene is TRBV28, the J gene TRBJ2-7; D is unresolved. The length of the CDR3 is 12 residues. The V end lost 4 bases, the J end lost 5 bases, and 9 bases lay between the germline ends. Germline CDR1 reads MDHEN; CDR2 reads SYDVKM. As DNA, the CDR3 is TGTGCCAGCAGTTCCCAATTCGACGAGCAGTACTTC. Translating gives CASSSQFDEQYF.

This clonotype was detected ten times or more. CDR3 protein: CSARFLAGDTGELFF. The CDR3 DNA is TGCAGTGCTAGGTTTCTAGCGGGAGATACCGGGGAGCTGTTTTTT. The chain recombines TRBV20-1 with TRBJ2-2; 10 nucleotides match TRBD2. The CDR3 has 15 amino acids. V gave up 3 bases and J gave up 5 bases; unmatched junction bases: 6. The V gene's germline CDR1 is DFQATT and CDR2 SNEGSKA (reference sequence).

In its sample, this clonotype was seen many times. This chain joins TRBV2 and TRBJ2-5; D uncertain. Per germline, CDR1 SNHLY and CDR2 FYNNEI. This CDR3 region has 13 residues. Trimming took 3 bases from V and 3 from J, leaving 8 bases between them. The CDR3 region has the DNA TGTGCCAGCAGTGAGGGGAATGAAGAGACCCAGTACTTC. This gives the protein CASSEGNEETQYF.

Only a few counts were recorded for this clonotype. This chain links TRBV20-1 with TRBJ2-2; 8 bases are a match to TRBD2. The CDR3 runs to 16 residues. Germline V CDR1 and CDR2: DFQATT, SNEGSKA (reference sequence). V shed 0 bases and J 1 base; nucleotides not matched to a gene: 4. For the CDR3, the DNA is TGCAGTGCTAGAGATCCTCTAGCGGGGAACACCGGGGAGCTGTTTTTT. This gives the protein CSARDPLAGNTGELFF.

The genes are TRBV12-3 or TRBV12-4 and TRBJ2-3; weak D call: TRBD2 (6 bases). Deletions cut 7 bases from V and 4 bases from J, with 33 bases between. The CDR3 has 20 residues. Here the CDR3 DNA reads TGTGCCAGCACTTCACATCCCAAAGTGTTGCTAGCGACTTCATCAGATACGCAGTATTTT. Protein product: CASTSHPKVLLATSSDTQYF.

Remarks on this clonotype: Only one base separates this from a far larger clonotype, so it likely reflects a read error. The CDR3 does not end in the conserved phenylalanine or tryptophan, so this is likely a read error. The CDR3 DNA is TGTGCCAGCAGCCGCGACCGGGTCCCCCACACTGAAGCTTTCCTT. Its translation: CASSRDRVPHTEAFL. The chain carries TRBV28 and TRBJ1-1; the D is unclear. The CDR3 has 15 residues. Trimming shortened V by 6 bases and J by 3 bases, and 17 bases separated the two germline ends. CDR1 MDHEN and CDR2 SYDVKM come from the germline V gene.

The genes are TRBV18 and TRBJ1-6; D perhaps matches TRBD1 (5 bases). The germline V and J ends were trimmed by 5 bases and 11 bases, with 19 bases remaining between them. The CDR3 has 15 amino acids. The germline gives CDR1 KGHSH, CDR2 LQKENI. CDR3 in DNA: TGTGCCAGCTCAGAGAGTCAAGGGGCAGGGACACCCCTCCACTTT. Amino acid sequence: CASSESQGAGTPLHF.